The 29 T cell receptor beta chains below were found in one sample sequenced in a study of tumor and adjacent non-tumor tissue in lung cancer. TCRbeta libraries were built with three rounds of nested PCR, modified from ARM-PCR. A single record per CDR3 protein comes from TCRdb applying MiXCR to the multiplex PCR reads. The sample records some 120,000 distinct CDR3 sequences, 66% being singletons. The template was RNA from unsorted bulk tissue. The sequencing input was lung tumor tissue. The receptor set was obtained from a man aged 25-45 years with non-small cell lung cancer.

A remark on this clonotype: Given a much more abundant clone one base away, this may be a read error. The CDR3 sequence: CASSPRDRGLYEQHF. CDR3 nucleotides: TGTGCCAGCAGCCCCCGCGACAGGGGGCTGTACGAGCAGCACTTC. V gene TRBV7-9 combines with J gene TRBJ2-7; 10 positions match TRBD1. CDR3 length: 15 amino acids. Germline CDR1 and CDR2: SEHNR and FQNEAQ (reference sequence).

A remark on this clonotype: The junction does not match germline at one end; this may be a read error. The rearrangement joins TRBV11-2 to TRBJ2-1; D might be TRBD1 (5 bases). The CDR3 has 13 amino acids. Germline CDR1 and CDR2: SGHAT and FQNNGV. The CDR3 spells CASSLYRPNEQFF. CDR3 sequence (DNA): TGTGCCAGTAGCTTATACAGGCCCAATGAGCAGTTCTTC.

This clonotype has ten or more counts. The DNA for the CDR3 is TGTGCCAGCAGTTTAGGGGATAGCAATCAGCCCCAGCATTTT. Its protein is CASSLGDSNQPQHF. The chain combines TRBV12-3 or TRBV12-4 with TRBJ1-5; D not certain. CDR3 size: 14 residues. V lost 1 base and J 0 bases, leaving 4 bases between the germline ends.

With respect to this clonotype: A much larger clone is a single base away; this may be a read error. Because it lacks the conserved phenylalanine or tryptophan at the end, this CDR3 is likely a read error. It is unclear where the CDR3 begins or ends on the DNA, so no DNA is shown, and the CDR3 is as TCRdb lists it. This chain joins TRBV6-6 and TRBJ1-2; TRBD1, the table's D call, was not compared with the DNA. The CDR3 sequence runs 11 residues, both termini included. CDR1 is MNHNY, CDR2 SVGAGI, per germline (reference sequence). This CDR3 reads CASTLDRVGTS.

Notes on this clonotype: Compared with germline, one end of the junction differs, possibly owing to a read error. The J gene is TRBJ2-1, the V gene TRBV7-7; D is perhaps TRBD2 (6 bases). The germline V gene has CDR1 SSHAT and CDR2 FNYEAQ (reference sequence). This CDR3 spans 17 amino acids. CDR3 coding DNA: TGTGCTAGCAGCTTAGGAGGGTGGGACCCGGACGGCAATGAGCAGTTCTTC. It specifies CASSLGGWDPDGNEQFF.

Notes on this clonotype: This may stem from a read error, because a much larger clone lies one nucleotide away. The genes are TRBV4-1 and TRBJ1-2, with D perhaps matching TRBD1 (5 bases). The germline gives CDR1 MGHRA, CDR2 YSYEKL. The CDR3 spans 15 residues. As DNA, the CDR3 is TGCTCCAGCAGCCAACCGGTTCAGGGAGACTATGGCTACACCTTC. Its translation: CSSSQPVQGDYGYTF.

This clonotype was seen once. This may be a read error, as it is one base from a much larger clone. The chain employs TRBV20-1 and TRBJ2-5; a weak D match, TRBD1 (5 bases). The CDR3 consists of 14 residues. Germline V gene lookup returns CDR1 DFQATT and CDR2 SNEGSKA (reference sequence). The CDR3 reads CSARPRQGKDTQYF. In DNA, the CDR3 is TGCAGTGCTAGACCACGGCAGGGAAAAGATACCCAGTACTTC.

This chain uses TRBV20-1 with TRBJ2-1; TRBD2 agrees at 12 bases. This CDR3 region has 18 residues. Germline CDR1 reads DFQATT; CDR2 reads SNEGSKA (reference sequence). The J segment lost 3 bases and the V segment lost 6 bases, leaving 15 bases of the junction unmatched. The CDR3 DNA reads TGCAGTGCCAGCCCCGAACTAGCGGGAGGTATCCGCTACAATGAGCAGTTCTTC. Translating gives CSASPELAGGIRYNEQFF.

As to this clonotype: The junction does not match germline at one end; this may be a read error. The chain carries TRBV7-9 and TRBJ1-4; D might be TRBD1 (5 bases). Looked up from germline, CDR1 is SEHNR and CDR2 is FQNEAQ (reference sequence). This CDR3 contains 11 residues. CDR3 nucleotides: TGTACCAGCAGCCGGGACCAAGGGCTATTTTTT. Translated, it gives CTSSRDQGLFF.

Concerning this clonotype itself: A much larger clone differs from this one at a single base, so this may be a read error. Here the CDR3 omits its conserved ending phenylalanine or tryptophan, so a read error is the likely source. The V gene is TRBV20-1, the J gene TRBJ1-2; no clear D gene. Trimming stripped 3 bases from V and 8 bases from J, with 7 bases between. Germline values: CDR1 DFQATT, CDR2 SNEGSKA (reference sequence). CDR3 size: 10 residues. The CDR3: CSARVEGYTL. DNA of the CDR3: TGCAGTGCTAGGGTAGAAGGCTACACCCTC.

Worth noting for this clonotype: The junction departs from germline at one end; a sequencing error may be responsible. The chain recombines TRBV5-4 with TRBJ2-7, with TRBD2 identical over 7 bases. The CDR3 is 15 amino acids. Germline V gene data show CDR1 as SGHNT and CDR2 as YYREEE (reference sequence). The CDR3 sequence: CASSLAGLTRYEHYF. As DNA, the CDR3 is TGTGCCAGCAGCTTGGCGGGACTAACGCGCTACGAGCACTACTTC.

This clonotype was counted ten times or more. This chain joins TRBV29-1 and TRBJ1-5, with D unresolved. With 4 bases removed from V and 8 bases from J, the gap between germline ends came to 15 bases. The CDR3 contains 13 residues. Germline-derived CDR1 and CDR2 are SQVTM and ANQGSEA. CDR3 in amino acids: CSVARTSMEPQHF. CDR3 in DNA: TGCAGCGTTGCTCGTACGTCAATGGAGCCCCAGCATTTT. Combining the CDR3 with reference TRBV29-1 and TRBJ1-5 gives the whole variable domain SAVISQKPSRDICQRGTSLTIQCQVDSQVTMMFWYRQQPGQSLTLIATANQGSEATYESGFVIDKFPISRPNLTFSTLTVSNMSPEDSSIYLCSVARTSMEPQHFGDGTRLSIL.

This clonotype was detected once. This sequence joins TRBV11-2 and TRBJ2-2, with D perhaps TRBD2 (7 bases). The length of the CDR3 is 16 residues. The V gene lost 5 bases and the J gene lost 7 bases, with 20 bases spanning the gap. Per the germline V gene, CDR1 is SGHAT and CDR2 is FQNNGV. The CDR3 reads CASSDLVGGADGELFF. DNA for the CDR3: TGTGCCAGCAGCGACTTGGTAGGGGGGGCCGACGGGGAGCTGTTTTTT.

This chain joins TRBV7-8 and TRBJ2-2, with unresolved D. This CDR3 is built from 15 residues. Per germline, CDR1 SGHVS and CDR2 FQNEAQ. V lost 2 bases to trimming and J lost 2 bases, with 9 bases between them. Written as DNA, the CDR3 is TGTGCCAGCAGCTTAACCACCCCTAACACCGGGGAGCTGTTTTTT. It codes for CASSLTTPNTGELFF. Full variable domain (outside the CDR3, taken from reference TRBV7-8 and TRBJ2-2): GAGVSQSPRYKVAKRGQDVALRCDPISGHVSLFWYQQALGQGPEFLTYFQNEAQLDKSGLPSDRFFAERPEGSVSTLKIQRTQQEDSAVYLCASSLTTPNTGELFFGEGSRLTVL.

This clonotype was detected a few times. One end of the junction does not line up with germline, which may come from a read error. The V call is TRBV4-2, the J call TRBJ2-7, with 11 bases that match TRBD2. The length of the CDR3 is 17 residues. CDR1 LGHNA and CDR2 YNFKEQ come from the germline V gene. The CDR3 sequence is CASCQLLAGGMVYEQYF. CDR3 in DNA: TGTGCCAGCTGCCAGCTCCTAGCGGGGGGCATGGTCTACGAGCAGTACTTC.

There are a few counts of this clonotype. V gene TRBV24-1 combines with J gene TRBJ2-7, with a weak D call TRBD1 (6 bases). V dropped 4 bases and J dropped 0 bases, with 12 bases sitting between them. CDR1 is KGHDR and CDR2 is SFDVKD in the germline V gene. This CDR3 is built from 15 residues. The CDR3 protein is CATSDPGTTSYEQYF. CDR3 nucleotide sequence: TGTGCCACCAGTGACCCCGGGACAACCTCCTACGAGCAGTACTTC.

This clonotype appeared many times. This chain connects TRBV6-2 or TRBV6-3 to TRBJ1-1; no reliable D call. V lost 8 bases to trimming and J lost 2 bases, with 6 bases between them. Looked up from germline, CDR1 is MNHEY and CDR2 is SVGEGT. This CDR3 comprises 11 residues. The CDR3 is CASLGNTEAFF. In nucleotides, the CDR3 is TGTGCCAGCTTAGGTAACACTGAAGCTTTCTTT.

About this clonotype: In this CDR3 the conserved last residue, phenylalanine or tryptophan, is missing, so a read error is likely. CDR3: CANSPRQGNTEAFI. The CDR3, as DNA: TGCGCCAACAGCCCTAGACAGGGGAACACTGAAGCTTTCATT. V and J are TRBV4-1 and TRBJ1-1, with 7 bases fitting TRBD1. CDR3 length: 14 residues. Germline CDR1 and CDR2: MGHRA and YSYEKL.

Regarding this clonotype: A much bigger clone sits one base away, suggesting this may be a read error. The rearrangement uses TRBV6-5 and TRBJ1-6; 9 bases match TRBD1. The CDR3 runs 17 residues. Germline trimming cut 2 bases from V and 3 bases from J; bases unmatched to any gene: 5. The germline gives CDR1 MNHEY, CDR2 SVGAGI. CDR3 loop: CASSYRTGGVYNSPLHF. CDR3 DNA: TGTGCCAGCAGTTACCGCACAGGGGGCGTCTATAATTCACCCCTCCACTTT.

A note on this clonotype: Given a much more abundant clone one base away, this may be a read error. The rearrangement joins TRBV20-1 to TRBJ2-1; no clear D. The CDR3 length is 12 residues. V gave up 6 bases and J gave up 6 bases, with 12 bases separating them. CDR1 and CDR2 from the germline V gene are DFQATT and SNEGSKA (reference sequence). The CDR3 DNA sequence: TGCAGTGCCCCCGCCCGAATCAATGAGCAGTTCTTC. Encoded protein: CSAPARINEQFF.

Concerning this clonotype: The junction departs from germline at one end; a sequencing error may be responsible. This rearrangement joins TRBV11-3 to TRBJ2-3; D might be TRBD1 or TRBD2, each matching 5 bases. Germline lookup yields CDR1 SGHNT and CDR2 YENEEA. This CDR3 comprises 14 residues. CDR3 in amino acids: CTSSPTGLTDTQYF. The CDR3 DNA reads TGTACCAGCAGCCCAACGGGGCTCACAGATACGCAGTATTTT.

Notes on this clonotype: Germline is not matched at one junction end, which may reflect a read error. The chain has TRBV12-3 or TRBV12-4 and TRBJ1-1, with 9 bases fitting TRBD1. The CDR3 is 14 amino acids. CDR3 nucleotides: TGTGTCAGCAGGGCGACAGGGGGGAACACTGACGCTTTATTT. It codes for CVSRATGGNTDALF.

A remark on this clonotype: Germline is not matched at one junction end, which may reflect a read error. The chain uses TRBV12-3 or TRBV12-4 and TRBJ2-3; D unclear. The CDR3 sequence is 14 residues long. CDR3 coding DNA: TGTGCCTGCAGCCCCCCACTTATAGCAGATAGGCAGTATTTT. This gives the protein CACSPPLIADRQYF.

The chain is built from TRBV6-5 and TRBJ2-3; the match to TRBD1 covers 11 bases. Germline V gene sequence: CDR1 MNHEY, CDR2 SVGAGI. This CDR3 is 15 amino acids long. Losses at the gene ends were 10 bases for V and 0 bases for J; bases not matched to a gene: 6. CDR3 in DNA: TGTGCCAACGCTGGGACAGGGGGGAGCACAGATACGCAGTATTTT. It translates to CANAGTGGSTDTQYF.

With regard to this clonotype: The junction differs from germline at one of its ends, possibly a read error. V is TRBV6-2 or TRBV6-3 and J is TRBJ1-3, with a possible D match to TRBD1 (6 bases). The CDR3 consists of 17 residues. Germline CDR1 MNHEY, CDR2 SVGEGT. The CDR3 is CANSWDTRGYSGSTIYF. The DNA of the CDR3 is TGTGCCAACAGTTGGGACACCCGAGGCTACTCTGGAAGCACCATATATTTT.

This clonotype appeared many times. V usage is TRBV4-2 and J usage is TRBJ2-1, with D hard to call. The V end lost 0 bases, the J end lost 6 bases, and 21 bases lay between the germline ends. This CDR3 is 18 amino acids long. Looked up from germline, CDR1 is LGHNA and CDR2 is YNFKEQ. The CDR3 is CASSQDSVRLVVVNEQFF. As DNA, the CDR3 is TGTGCCAGCAGCCAAGATTCCGTTCGGCTAGTCGTCGTCAATGAGCAGTTCTTC.

There are a few counts of this clonotype. The rearrangement joins TRBV20-1 to TRBJ2-2; tentative D call: TRBD2 (5 bases). Germline CDR1 and CDR2: DFQATT and SNEGSKA (reference sequence). There are 16 residues in the CDR3. The V and J ends lost 0 bases and 13 bases respectively, with 24 bases between them. Here the CDR3 reads CSAREGGGGVTEGLFF. The DNA for the CDR3 is TGCAGTGCTAGAGAGGGCGGAGGCGGTGTCACCGAGGGGCTGTTTTTT.

The chain combines TRBV11-3 with TRBJ1-2; D might be TRBD1 (5 bases). The CDR3 has 12 amino acids. Germline CDR1 SGHNT, CDR2 YENEEA. Trimming removed 6 bases from V and 5 bases from J, with 10 bases in between. Here the CDR3 DNA reads TGTGCCAGCAGATCGAACAGGTATGGCTACACCTTC. Encoded protein: CASRSNRYGYTF. The whole variable domain, filled in from reference TRBV11-3 and TRBJ1-2, reads EAGVVQSPRYKIIEKKQPVAFWCNPISGHNTLYWYLQNLGQGPELLIRYENEEAVDDSQLPKDRFSAERLKGVDSTLKIQPAELGDSAVYLCASRSNRYGYTFGSGTRLTVV.

With respect to this clonotype: Relative to the germline gene, one junction end is altered; a read error may explain this. V gene TRBV20-1 combines with J gene TRBJ2-7, with TRBD1 as a possible D gene (6 bases). CDR3 length: 11 amino acids. The germline V gene has CDR1 DFQATT and CDR2 SNEGSKA (reference sequence). CDR3 nucleotide sequence: TGCATTGCTAGGATGGGGGCCGAGCAGTATTTC. This codes for CIARMGAEQYF.